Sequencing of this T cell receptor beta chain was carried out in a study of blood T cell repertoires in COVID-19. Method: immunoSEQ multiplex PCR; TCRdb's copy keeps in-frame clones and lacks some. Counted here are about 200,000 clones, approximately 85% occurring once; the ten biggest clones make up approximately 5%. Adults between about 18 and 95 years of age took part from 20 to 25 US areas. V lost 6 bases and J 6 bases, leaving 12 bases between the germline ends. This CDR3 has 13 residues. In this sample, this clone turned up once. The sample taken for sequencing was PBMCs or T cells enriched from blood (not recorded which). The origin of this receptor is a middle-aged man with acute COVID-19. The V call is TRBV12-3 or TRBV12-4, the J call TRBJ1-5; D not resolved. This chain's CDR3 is CASSYGVTQPQHF. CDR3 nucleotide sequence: TGTGCCAGCAGCTACGGGGTAACTCAGCCCCAGCATTTT.